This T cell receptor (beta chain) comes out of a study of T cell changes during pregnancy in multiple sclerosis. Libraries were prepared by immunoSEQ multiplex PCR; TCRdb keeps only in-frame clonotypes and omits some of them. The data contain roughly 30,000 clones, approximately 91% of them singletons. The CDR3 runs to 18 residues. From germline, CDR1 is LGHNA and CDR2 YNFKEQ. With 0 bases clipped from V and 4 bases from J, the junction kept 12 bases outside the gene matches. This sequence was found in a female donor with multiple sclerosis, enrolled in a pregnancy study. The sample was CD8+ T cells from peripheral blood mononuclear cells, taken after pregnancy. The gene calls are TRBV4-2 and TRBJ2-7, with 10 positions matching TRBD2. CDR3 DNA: TGTGCCAGCAGCCAAGAGGCTAGCGGGAGCTCGTCTTATTACGAGCAGTACTTC. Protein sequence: CASSQEASGSSSYYEQYF.